The 3 T cell receptor beta chains below come from one sample, sequenced in a study of CD8 T cells in ankylosing spondylitis. Each CDR3 protein gets one entry after TCRdb re-called the 5' RACE reads with MiXCR. The profile shows 25,000 to 30,000 distinct CDR3 sequences, roughly 7.9% of them singletons. What was sequenced was blood. The origin of the receptors is a male donor with ankylosing spondylitis or in good health (not recorded which).

The rearrangement joins TRBV7-9 to TRBJ1-1; D might be TRBD1 (5 bases). Deletions cut 5 bases from V and 6 bases from J, with 16 bases between. The CDR3 is 14 amino acids. Germline CDR1 reads SEHNR; CDR2 reads FQNEAQ (reference sequence). CDR3 region: CASSLPLQEAEAFF. The CDR3 region has the DNA TGTGCCAGCAGCCTCCCCTTACAGGAGGCTGAAGCTTTCTTT.

This clonotype was detected only a few times. J is TRBJ2-2 and V is TRBV5-6; no reliable D call. Germline CDR1 is SGHDT and CDR2 is YYEEEE. V shed 5 bases and J shed 0 bases, with 8 bases lying between them. The CDR3 is made up of 14 amino acids. The CDR3 reads CASRMAANTGELFF. In DNA, the CDR3 is TGTGCCAGCAGGATGGCAGCGAACACCGGGGAGCTGTTTTTT.

This clonotype was counted ten times or more. CDR3 sequence: CARRGVGEQYV. The CDR3 DNA is TGCGCCAGGAGGGGTGTAGGCGAGCAGTACGTC. The chain combines TRBV10-1 with TRBJ2-7; D assignment may be TRBD1 or TRBD2 (5 bases each). V was cut by 9 bases and J by 6 bases, with 12 bases left in between. CDR3 length: 11 residues. Germline CDR1 WNHNN, CDR2 SYGVQD (reference sequence).